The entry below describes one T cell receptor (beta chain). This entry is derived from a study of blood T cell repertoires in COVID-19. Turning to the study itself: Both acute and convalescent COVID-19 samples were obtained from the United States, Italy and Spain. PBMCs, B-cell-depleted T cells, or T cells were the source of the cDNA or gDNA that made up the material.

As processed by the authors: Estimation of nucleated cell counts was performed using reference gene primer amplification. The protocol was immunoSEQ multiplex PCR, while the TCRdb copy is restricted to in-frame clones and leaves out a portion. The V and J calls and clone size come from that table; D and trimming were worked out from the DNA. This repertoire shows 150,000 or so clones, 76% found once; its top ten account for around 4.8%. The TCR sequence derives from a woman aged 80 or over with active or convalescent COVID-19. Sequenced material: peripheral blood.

The CDR3 coding sequence is TGTGCCAGCTCACTGAAAACGGACAGGGCCGACTACACCTTC. Its translation: CASSLKTDRADYTF. The chain joins TRBV18 to TRBJ1-2; TRBD1 matches at 8 bases. In germline, CDR1 is KGHSH, CDR2 LQKENI. This CDR3 region has 14 residues. After removal of 4 bases from V and 10 bases from J, the junction contained 11 bases not matched to a gene.